The 10 T cell receptor beta chains given below trace back to one sample, sequenced in a study of PD-1 blockade in classical Hodgkin lymphoma (dated by TCRdb to 2020 to 2021). The time point label, as the study defines it: cycle 4 day 1 (C4D1), after more than five weeks of nivolumab. Every trial patient had relapsed following autologous stem cell transplantation, and prior brentuximab vedotin exposure was what differed among cohorts A, B and C. The library was obtained by the immunoSEQ multiplex PCR assay. TCRdb provides this immuneACCESS table in a form limited to in-frame rearrangements. Some clones are lacking; in checked studies, under half of them reflect an unresolved V gene, and why the rest are absent is not known. The table for this sample lists 100,000 or so clones; more than 85% of them were counted only once. Of the sample, under 2% is held by the ten largest clones. This sample comprised peripheral blood mononuclear cells (PBMCs), obtained before the fourth cycle of nivolumab. These receptors all come from a human donor with classical Hodgkin lymphoma.

This chain uses TRBV19 with TRBJ1-6, with D perhaps matching TRBD1 (5 bases). V was pared by 5 bases and J by 7 bases, with 9 bases between. Looked up from germline, CDR1 is LNHDA and CDR2 is SQIVND (reference sequence). This CDR3 has 13 amino acids. In DNA form, the CDR3 reads TGTGCCAGTAGTCCGGGACGGAATTCACCCCTCCACTTT. Translated: CASSPGRNSPLHF.

The chain uses TRBV19 and TRBJ1-2; tentatively, D is TRBD1 (6 bases). From germline, CDR1 is LNHDA and CDR2 SQIVND (reference sequence). This CDR3 spans 14 amino acids. Trimming removed 3 bases at V and 7 bases at J, with 15 bases between. The CDR3 DNA reads TGTGCCAGTAGTATCCCCGCAGGGGCTGGTGGCTACACCTTC. Residues: CASSIPAGAGGYTF.

The chain is built from TRBV9 and TRBJ2-2; D not certain. Germline V gene sequence: CDR1 SGDLS, CDR2 YYNGEE. The CDR3 runs to 15 residues. Trimming removed 6 bases from V and 2 bases from J, with 14 bases in between. The CDR3 loop is CASTPRAANTGELFF. The CDR3 nucleotides read TGTGCCAGCACCCCCCGGGCCGCTAACACCGGGGAGCTGTTTTTT.

The table lists this clone with a count of one. This sequence joins TRBV29-1 and TRBJ2-2, with 9 bases that match TRBD1. The CDR3 length is 15 residues. Looked up from germline, CDR1 is SQVTM and CDR2 is ANQGSEA. V gave up 3 bases and J gave up 4 bases; unmatched junction bases: 6. CDR3 coding DNA: TGCAGCGTTGACCGGGACAGGGACGGCACCGGGGAGCTGTTTTTT. Protein product: CSVDRDRDGTGELFF.

The CDR3 reads CASSVVQNTGELFF. Written as DNA, the CDR3 is TGTGCCAGCAGTGTAGTACAGAACACCGGGGAGCTGTTTTTT. V is TRBV2 and J is TRBJ2-2, with D unclear. Per the germline V gene, CDR1 is SNHLY and CDR2 is FYNNEI. CDR3 length equals 14 residues. Trimming took 4 bases from V and 1 from J, leaving 7 bases between them.

The chain uses TRBV30 and TRBJ1-5; no clear D. The CDR3 totals 14 residues. V gave up 0 bases and J gave up 1 base, with 7 bases separating them. Germline V lookup: CDR1 GTSNPN, CDR2 SVGIG (reference sequence). The CDR3 DNA follows: TGTGCCTGGAGTGTTTCGACGAGCAATCAGCCCCAGCATTTT. Translated, it gives CAWSVSTSNQPQHF.

This clone was counted a single time. The rearrangement joins TRBV27 to TRBJ1-1, with D hard to call. V was trimmed by 9 bases and J by 1 base, leaving 9 bases between them. The length of the CDR3 is 12 residues. Germline lookup yields CDR1 MNHEY and CDR2 SMNVEV (reference sequence). This chain's CDR3 is CASKNGNTEAFF. In DNA, the CDR3 is TGTGCCAGTAAAAATGGGAACACTGAAGCTTTCTTT.

This chain joins TRBV7-6 and TRBJ1-2, with a possible D match to TRBD1 (6 bases). In germline, CDR1 is SGHVS, CDR2 FNYEAQ. The CDR3 contains 14 residues. Trimming cost V 3 bases and J 12 bases, with 20 bases left between them. CDR3 sequence: CASSLGVGAATHTF. In DNA, the CDR3 is TGTGCCAGCAGCTTGGGGGTGGGGGCAGCTACGCACACCTTC.

This clone has only one observation. The CDR3 DNA reads TGTGCCAGCAGCTTAGAAGGGGGCGGCGGTCAGCCCCAGCATTTT. It is translated as CASSLEGGGGQPQHF. The gene calls are TRBV7-9 and TRBJ1-5; 7 bases align to TRBD1. With 1 base clipped from V and 6 bases from J, the junction kept 6 bases outside the gene matches. Per the germline V gene, CDR1 is SEHNR and CDR2 is FQNEAQ (reference sequence). CDR3 length equals 15 residues.

The J gene is TRBJ2-3, the V gene TRBV6-6; 7 positions agree with TRBD1. The CDR3 totals 14 residues. The ends lost 6 bases at V and 0 bases at J; junction bases unmatched: 3. Germline-derived CDR1 and CDR2 are MNHNY and SVGAGI (reference sequence). CDR3 nucleotide sequence: TGTGCCAGCAGGGGACAGCCTAGCACAGATACGCAGTATTTT. Residues: CASRGQPSTDTQYF.